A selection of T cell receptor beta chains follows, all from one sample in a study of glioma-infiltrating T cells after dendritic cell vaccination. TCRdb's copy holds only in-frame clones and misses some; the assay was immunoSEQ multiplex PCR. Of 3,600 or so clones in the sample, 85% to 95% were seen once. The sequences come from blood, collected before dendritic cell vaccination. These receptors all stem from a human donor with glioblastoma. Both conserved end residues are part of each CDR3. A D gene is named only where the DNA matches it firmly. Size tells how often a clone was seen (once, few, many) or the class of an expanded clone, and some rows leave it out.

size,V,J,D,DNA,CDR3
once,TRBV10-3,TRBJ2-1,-,TGTGCCATCAGTGTGGTCGGTCAGGGGAAGTACAATGAGCAGTTCTTC,CAISVVGQGKYNEQFF
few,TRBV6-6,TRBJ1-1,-,TGTGCCAGCAGCTTGCAGGGGAGGGCAGAAGCTTTCTTT,CASSLQGRAEAFF
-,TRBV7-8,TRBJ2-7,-,TGTGCCAGCAGCCCTTACTCCTACGAGCAGTACTTC,CASSPYSYEQYF
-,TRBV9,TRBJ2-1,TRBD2,TGTGCCAGCAGCGTATCAGCGGGAGGGCCGGATGAGCAGTTCTTC,CASSVSAGGPDEQFF
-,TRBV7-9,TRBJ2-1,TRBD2,TGTGCCAGCAGCCCGACTAGCTCGGTTGAGCAGTTCTTC,CASSPTSSVEQFF
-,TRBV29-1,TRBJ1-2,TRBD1,TGCAGCGTTGAAACCGAACAGGGGGCGTATGGCTACACCTTC,CSVETEQGAYGYTF
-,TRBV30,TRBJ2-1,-,TGTGCCTGGATTTCAGGGCCTTCCTACAATGAGCAGTTCTTC,CAWISGPSYNEQFF
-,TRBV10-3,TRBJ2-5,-,TGTGCCGCCGCCCGCGGGGAGACCCAGTACTTC,CAAARGETQYF
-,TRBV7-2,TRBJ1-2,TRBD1,TGTGCCAGCAGGCCAGTGGAGGGGGCATATGGCTACACCTTC,CASRPVEGAYGYTF
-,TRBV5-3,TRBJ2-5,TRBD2,TGTGCCAGAAGCTCCGATCCCGGGACTAGCGGTGGAGCGCAAGAGACCCAGTACTTC,CARSSDPGTSGGAQETQYF
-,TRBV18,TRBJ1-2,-,TGTGCCAGCTCACCGTCGGACACGCGAGGCTACACCTTC,CASSPSDTRGYTF
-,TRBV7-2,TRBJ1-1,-,TGTGCCAGCAGCTTAGCACCGGGACAAAACACTGAAGCTTTCTTT,CASSLAPGQNTEAFF
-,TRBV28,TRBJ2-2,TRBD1,TGTGCCAGCAGCTCGGGACAGAAAAACACCGGGGAGCTGTTTTTT,CASSSGQKNTGELFF
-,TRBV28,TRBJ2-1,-,TGTGCCAGCAGCCGTTCTCAGATTAATGAGCAGTTCTTC,CASSRSQINEQFF
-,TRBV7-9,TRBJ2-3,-,TGTGCCAGCAGCCGCGTACTTGGGCAGGGTAGCACAGATACGCAGTATTTT,CASSRVLGQGSTDTQYF
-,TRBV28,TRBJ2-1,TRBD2,TGTGCCAGCAGACCACCGTTCGGACTAGCGGGAAACGAGCAGTTCTTC,CASRPPFGLAGNEQFF
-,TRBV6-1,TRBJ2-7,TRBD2,TGTGCCAGCAGTGAACATCCTAGCGGGGTCTACGAGCAGTACTTC,CASSEHPSGVYEQYF
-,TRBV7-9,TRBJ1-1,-,TGTGCCAGCAGCTTAGTTCAGGGTCGGGAAGCTTTCTTT,CASSLVQGREAFF
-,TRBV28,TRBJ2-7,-,TGTGCCAGCAGTCTCGAGGGTTACCGCTACGAGCAGTACTTC,CASSLEGYRYEQYF
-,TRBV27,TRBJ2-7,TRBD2,TGTGCCAGCGCTAAGGTAGGACTAGCGGGAGTAATCCCTTACGAGCAGTACTTC,CASAKVGLAGVIPYEQYF
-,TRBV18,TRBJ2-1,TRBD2,TGTGCCAGCTCACAGGGGACTAGCGGGAGCTATGAGCAGTTCTTC,CASSQGTSGSYEQFF
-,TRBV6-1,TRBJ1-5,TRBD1,TGTGCCACCGATGACAGGGGCCATCAGCCCCAGCATTTT,CATDDRGHQPQHF
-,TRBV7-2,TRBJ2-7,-,TGTGCCAGCAGCCCTATCACAGGGATTGTGATTGTCGAGCAGTACTTC,CASSPITGIVIVEQYF
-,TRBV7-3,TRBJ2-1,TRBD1,TGTGCCAGCAGCTTAAAATTCTGGGGGCAGGGACAGATAAATAACTACAATGAGCAGTTCTTC,CASSLKFWGQGQINNYNEQFF
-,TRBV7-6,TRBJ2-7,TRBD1,TGTGCCAGCAGCCCCGGGACAGGGGGGATCTACGAGCAGTACTTC,CASSPGTGGIYEQYF
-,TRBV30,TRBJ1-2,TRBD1,TGTGCCTGGGGACAGGGGACTTATGGCTACACCTTC,CAWGQGTYGYTF
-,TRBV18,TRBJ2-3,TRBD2,TGTGCCAGCTCAGGACTAGCGGGACGTCATCTCCCAGATACGCAGTATTTT,CASSGLAGRHLPDTQYF
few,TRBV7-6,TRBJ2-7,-,TGTGCCAGCAGCTCCCCTGGCGGGCTGTCGTCCTACGAGCAGTACTTC,CASSSPGGLSSYEQYF
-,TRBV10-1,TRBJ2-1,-,TGCGCCAGCAGAGATGGAATGAGGGATGAGCAGTTCTTC,CASRDGMRDEQFF
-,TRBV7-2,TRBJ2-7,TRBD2,TGTGCCAGCAGCTCCTGGGGCGGGAGGCGCTCCTACGAGCAGTACTTC,CASSSWGGRRSYEQYF
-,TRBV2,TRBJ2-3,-,TGTGCCAGCAGAATCCGGACAGCTAGCACAGATACGCAGTATTTT,CASRIRTASTDTQYF
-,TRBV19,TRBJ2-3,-,TGTGCCAGTAGTATTCGTAGCGGCTGGGATACGCAGTATTTT,CASSIRSGWDTQYF
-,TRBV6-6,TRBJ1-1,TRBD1,TGTGCCAGCAGCCAAACCTACAGGGGCACTGAAGCTTTCTTT,CASSQTYRGTEAFF
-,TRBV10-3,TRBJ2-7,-,TGTGCCTCCAACAAAGCGGGCTCCGAGCAGTACTTC,CASNKAGSEQYF
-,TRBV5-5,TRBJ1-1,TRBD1,TGTGCCAGCAGTTTTTATTACAGGGGACTGAGGGGTGACACTGAAGCTTTCTTT,CASSFYYRGLRGDTEAFF
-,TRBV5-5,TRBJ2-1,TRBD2,TGTGCCAGCAGCTTGGTGGGGCTAGCGGGAGCGTACAATGAGCAGTTCTTC,CASSLVGLAGAYNEQFF
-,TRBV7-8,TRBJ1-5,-,TGTGCCAGCAGTTCGAGAGACAGGATTTACAATCAGCCCCAGCATTTT,CASSSRDRIYNQPQHF
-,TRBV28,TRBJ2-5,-,TGTGCCAGCAGCGCTCCCCGACGGGAGAAAGAGACCCAGTACTTC,CASSAPRREKETQYF
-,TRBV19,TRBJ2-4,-,TGTGCCAGTGCCGGAGGGTTCGCCAAAAACATTCAGTACTTC,CASAGGFAKNIQYF
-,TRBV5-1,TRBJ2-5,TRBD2,TGCGCCAGCAGTCTGGTAGCGGGAGGGCTTGGGACCCAGTACTTC,CASSLVAGGLGTQYF
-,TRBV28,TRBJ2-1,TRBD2,TGTGCCAGCAGTTTACTCGGCGGGAGCGGAGGTGAGCAGTTCTTC,CASSLLGGSGGEQFF